One TCR beta chain is described in this entry. The antigen remains unidentified. This entry comes from a study of cytomegalovirus exposure and HLA in healthy donors. Study conclusions and caveats: HLA allele associations emerged for around 16,000 TCR beta sequences in a later analysis, at 0.05 false discovery rate. Later work found most CMV-associated TCR beta chains apparently HLA-restricted. The study had only CMV serostatus as immune exposure information.

The PCR employed 60 Vbeta primers together with 13 Jbeta primers. Generated by immunoSEQ multiplex PCR, the TCRdb table keeps only in-frame clones and is missing some. The sample lists approximately 120,000 clones; around four fifths were seen once. The trim removed 2 bases at V and 7 bases at J, leaving 9 bases unmatched. This CDR3 contains 17 residues. CDR1 and CDR2 (germline): SGHVS, FQNEAQ. Sequenced sample: PBMCs. This TCR derives from a woman aged 50 to 65 in good health and CMV-seropositive. This chain uses TRBV7-8 with TRBJ1-6; 9 bases map to TRBD1. This chain's CDR3 is CASSLSPGQGFNSPLHF. The DNA for the CDR3 is TGTGCCAGCAGCTTAAGTCCAGGACAGGGGTTCAATTCACCCCTCCACTTT.